The clone carrying this TCR beta chain occurred a few times. The antigen is not known. The investigators reverse transcribed all of the isolated RNA, so they sequenced expressed TCRB transcripts. The table came from immunoSEQ multiplex PCR; TCRdb's copy has only in-frame clones and leaves some out. The sample has around 290,000 clones; approximately 8.1% are singletons. The data were taken from a study of beta chain features in type 1 diabetes. On the study more broadly: Patients did not differ from healthy donors in age, gender or cell yield. The study, taken as a whole, reports: The study left unresolved whether HLA type influences TCRB rearrangement. Within each of all four CD4+ subsets, Type 1 diabetes patients had TCRB CDR3s that were moderately but significantly shorter.

V lost 8 bases to trimming and J lost 2 bases, with 12 bases between them. Germline V gene sequence: CDR1 MNHEY, CDR2 SMNVEV (reference sequence). This CDR3 comprises 13 residues. This receptor was obtained from a woman between 18 and 29 years old in good health. This chain connects TRBV27 to TRBJ1-2; D remains ambiguous. The sample taken for sequencing was central memory CD4+ T cells from blood. CDR3 protein: CASGLGGNYGYTF. The CDR3 DNA follows: TGTGCCAGCGGACTGGGAGGAAACTATGGCTACACCTTC.